These 31 T cell receptor beta chains were sequenced from one sample in a study of CD8 T cells in Susac syndrome. RNA in amounts of roughly 0.5 to 1 ug was reverse transcribed with random hexamers. TCRdb re-called the immunoSEQ multiplex PCR reads through MiXCR, storing one row per CDR3 protein. The sample shows some 120,000 distinct CDR3 sequences, about nine tenths of them seen only once. What was sequenced was CD4+ T cells from PBMCs. Receptors were obtained from a human donor in good health.

The chain carries TRBV30 and TRBJ2-7, with TRBD1 matching 8 bases. CDR3 size: 12 residues. Germline trimming cut 3 bases from V and 3 bases from J; bases unmatched to any gene: 1. Germline lookup yields CDR1 GTSNPN and CDR2 SVGIG (reference sequence). The chain's CDR3 is CAWRQGGYEQYF. For the CDR3, the DNA is TGTGCCTGGAGACAGGGGGGCTACGAGCAGTACTTC. The full variable domain, with the rest looked up from reference TRBV30 and TRBJ2-7, is SQTIHQWPATLVQPVGSPLSLECTVEGTSNPNLYWYRQAAGRGLQLLFYSVGIGQISSEVPQNLSASRPQDRQFILSSKKLLLSDSGFYLCAWRQGGYEQYFGPGTRLTVT.

The chain joins TRBV19 to TRBJ2-1, with unresolved D. Germline V gives CDR1 LNHDA, CDR2 SQIVND (reference sequence). V was clipped by 6 bases and J by 3 bases, with 9 bases between them. The CDR3 loop spans 13 amino acids. The CDR3 region is CASRLTGYNEQFF. Here the CDR3 DNA reads TGTGCCAGTAGGCTCACGGGCTACAATGAGCAGTTCTTC.

The V and J genes are TRBV13 and TRBJ2-7, with 7 bases identical to TRBD1. Germline CDR1 reads PRHDT; CDR2 reads FYEKMQ (reference sequence). The CDR3 sequence is 15 residues long. The V segment lost 5 bases and the J segment 0 bases; nucleotides outside the gene matches: 7. This CDR3 is CASSPRQGLSYEQYF. The CDR3 nucleotides read TGTGCCAGCAGCCCGAGACAGGGCCTCTCCTACGAGCAGTACTTC. Complete variable domain (other parts from reference TRBV13 and TRBJ2-7): AAGVIQSPRHLIKEKRETATLKCYPIPRHDTVYWYQQGPGQDPQFLISFYEKMQSDKGSIPDRFSAQQFSDYHSELNMSSLELGDSALYFCASSPRQGLSYEQYFGPGTRLTVT.

The genes are TRBV4-3 and TRBJ2-7; perhaps D is TRBD1 or TRBD2 (5 bases each). Germline V CDR1 and CDR2: LGHNA, YSLEER. CDR3 length: 15 residues. Trimming pared 4 bases from V and 4 bases from J, leaving 17 bases between. CDR3 sequence: CASSRGTLGSYEQYF. The CDR3 coding sequence is TGCGCCAGCAGCCGAGGGACCCTGGGGTCGTACGAGCAGTACTTC.

The genes are TRBV12-3 or TRBV12-4 and TRBJ1-5; D is uncertain. This CDR3 spans 11 amino acids. The V end was cut by 4 bases, the J end by 9 bases, with 7 bases between. Written as DNA, the CDR3 is TGTGCCAGCAGTTCCTTTCGGCCCCAGCATTTT. Translation gives CASSSFRPQHF.

The chain employs TRBV29-1 and TRBJ1-2; 10 positions agree with TRBD1. Germline V gene data show CDR1 as SQVTM and CDR2 as ANQGSEA. The CDR3 spans 12 residues. After removal of 7 bases from V and 7 bases from J, the junction contained 6 bases not matched to a gene. The CDR3 is CSADRGPGGYTF. The CDR3 DNA reads TGCAGCGCCGACAGGGGGCCTGGTGGCTACACCTTC.

This sequence joins TRBV9 and TRBJ1-2; D possibly corresponds to TRBD1 (5 bases). Germline V gene sequence: CDR1 SGDLS, CDR2 YYNGEE. The V gene lost 0 bases and the J gene lost 5 bases, with 5 bases spanning the gap. The CDR3 has 12 amino acids. This CDR3 reads CASSVEGYGYTF. CDR3 nucleotide sequence: TGTGCCAGCAGCGTAGAGGGGTATGGCTACACCTTC.

The chain combines TRBV7-9 with TRBJ2-7; no definite D call. This CDR3 has 13 residues. V gave up 1 base and J gave up 4 bases, with 8 bases separating them. Per the germline V gene, CDR1 is SEHNR and CDR2 is FQNEAQ (reference sequence). CDR3 coding DNA: TGTGCCAGCAGCTTAGGGAACGCTTACGAGCAGTACTTC. Its protein is CASSLGNAYEQYF.

J is TRBJ2-2 and V is TRBV4-3; possibly TRBD2 for D (6 bases). Germline-derived CDR1 and CDR2 are LGHNA and YSLEER. The CDR3 consists of 16 residues. V lost 1 base and J lost 0, with 9 bases in between. For the CDR3, the DNA is TGCGCCAGCAGCCAAGGGCGGGGCGCGAACACCGGGGAGCTGTTTTTT. Translation gives CASSQGRGANTGELFF.

This clonotype has more than one count but fewer than ten. The chain joins TRBV4-3 to TRBJ1-1; no clear D gene. The V gene's germline CDR1 is LGHNA and CDR2 YSLEER. The V end was cut by 3 bases, the J end by 2 bases, with 13 bases between. CDR3 length: 15 amino acids. As DNA, the CDR3 is TGCGCCAGCAGCCAGGCCGTTGGTTCCAACACTGAAGCTTTCTTT. This translates into CASSQAVGSNTEAFF.

The genes are TRBV15 and TRBJ1-1; 11 bases align to TRBD1. The CDR3 spans 15 residues. Per the germline V gene, CDR1 is LNHNV and CDR2 is YYDKDF (reference sequence). The V segment lost 4 bases and the J segment 4 bases; nucleotides outside the gene matches: 5. This CDR3 reads CATSTGQGATTEAFF. CDR3 nucleotides: TGTGCCACCAGCACAGGACAGGGGGCCACCACTGAAGCTTTCTTT.

This clonotype has a single count. The chain uses TRBV20-1 and TRBJ1-5; D not certain. Germline assignment: CDR1 DFQATT and CDR2 SNEGSKA (reference sequence). The length of the CDR3 is 13 residues. V was cut by 2 bases and J by 3 bases, with 8 bases left in between. CDR3 nucleotides: TGCAGTGCTAGACAGACTCTCAATCAGCCCCAGCATTTT. Protein sequence: CSARQTLNQPQHF.

This chain connects TRBV29-1 to TRBJ1-1, with D unresolved. This CDR3 contains 12 residues. V dropped 8 bases and J dropped 6 bases, with 16 bases sitting between them. CDR1 and CDR2 from the germline V gene are SQVTM and ANQGSEA. CDR3 sequence (DNA): TGCAGCTTCTCCCCCACCTCGGCTGAAGCTTTCTTT. Amino acid sequence: CSFSPTSAEAFF.

This sequence joins TRBV5-1 and TRBJ2-7; perhaps TRBD1 as D (7 bases). Germline CDR1 is SGHRS and CDR2 is YFSETQ. Trimming left V 4 bases short and J 2 bases short, with 10 bases between. The CDR3 runs 13 residues. The CDR3 protein is CASSAGQTYEQYF. CDR3 in DNA: TGCGCCAGCAGCGCGGGACAGACCTACGAGCAGTACTTC.

The V call is TRBV6-2 or TRBV6-3, the J call TRBJ1-5; D perhaps matches TRBD1 (5 bases). The CDR3 loop spans 14 amino acids. Trimming removed 3 bases at V and 3 bases at J, with 9 bases between. CDR1 is MNHEY, CDR2 SVGEGT, per germline. CDR3 sequence (DNA): TGTGCCAGCAGTTATCGGGGGGACAATCAGCCCCAGCATTTT. It encodes CASSYRGDNQPQHF.

The rearrangement uses TRBV18 and TRBJ1-6; D call uncertain. V was trimmed by 6 bases and J by 7 bases, leaving 16 bases between them. The germline V gene has CDR1 KGHSH and CDR2 LQKENI. The CDR3 extends over 15 amino acids. This CDR3 reads CASSSAGPGNSPLHF. The CDR3 nucleotides are TGTGCCAGCTCTTCGGCAGGCCCTGGCAATTCACCCCTCCACTTT.

The chain carries TRBV18 and TRBJ1-1; D remains unclear. The germline gives CDR1 KGHSH, CDR2 LQKENI. The V and J ends lost 1 base and 6 bases respectively, with 12 bases between them. The CDR3 totals 14 residues. Written as DNA, the CDR3 is TGTGCCAGCTCACCACTTCTAGGGTCGGCTGAAGCTTTCTTT. Translated, it gives CASSPLLGSAEAFF. Combining the CDR3 with reference TRBV18 and TRBJ1-1 gives the whole variable domain NAGVMQNPRHLVRRRGQEARLRCSPMKGHSHVYWYRQLPEEGLKFMVYLQKENIIDESGMPKERFSAEFPKEGPSILRIQQVVRGDSAAYFCASSPLLGSAEAFFGQGTRLTVV.

This chain links TRBV30 with TRBJ2-2, with no clear D. V lost 2 bases to trimming and J lost 3 bases, with 16 bases between them. This CDR3 spans 16 amino acids. The germline CDR1 and CDR2 sequences are GTSNPN and SVGIG (reference sequence). The CDR3 reads CAWSLPVFVDTGELFF. The CDR3 nucleotides are TGTGCCTGGAGTCTGCCAGTTTTTGTGGACACCGGGGAGCTGTTTTTT.

Regarding this clonotype: Mismatch with germline at one junction end may stem from a read error. The CDR3: CASKAGTGDYGYTF. In nucleotides, the CDR3 is TGTGCCAGTAAGGCCGGGACAGGGGACTACGGCTACACCTTC. V is TRBV19 and J is TRBJ1-2, with 10 bases that match TRBD1. The CDR3 loop spans 14 amino acids. The V gene's germline CDR1 is LNHDA and CDR2 SQIVND (reference sequence).

This clonotype was seen a few times. This chain uses TRBV7-2 with TRBJ2-4, with D tentatively TRBD1 (6 bases). Deletions cut 5 bases from V and 10 bases from J, with 15 bases between. This CDR3 contains 13 residues. Germline lookup yields CDR1 SGHTA and CDR2 FQGNSA. DNA of the CDR3: TGTGCCAGCAGCGCCGCAGGGGTTGGGATTCAGTACTTC. Translated: CASSAAGVGIQYF.

This rearrangement joins TRBV6-2 or TRBV6-3 to TRBJ1-1, with D maybe TRBD1 (6 bases). Germline values: CDR1 MNHEY, CDR2 SVGEGT. V gave up 7 bases and J gave up 0 bases, with 12 bases separating them. The CDR3 covers 14 residues. CDR3 amino acids: CASKTGPLNTEAFF. The DNA of the CDR3 is TGTGCCAGCAAAACAGGGCCGCTGAACACTGAAGCTTTCTTT.

The genes are TRBV20-1 and TRBJ2-2; 9 positions match TRBD1. Germline loops: CDR1 DFQATT, CDR2 SNEGSKA (reference sequence). The length of the CDR3 is 13 residues. V shed 6 bases and J 3 bases; nucleotides not matched to a gene: 2. CDR3 region: CSARDRDTGELFF. CDR3 coding DNA: TGCAGTGCCCGGGACAGGGACACCGGGGAGCTGTTTTTT.

This chain links TRBV6-2 or TRBV6-3 with TRBJ1-5; 7 bases are a match to TRBD1. Germline values: CDR1 MNHEY, CDR2 SVGEGT. V was pared by 1 base and J by 5 bases, with 2 bases of the junction left unmatched. The CDR3 has 14 amino acids. In DNA, the CDR3 is TGTGCCAGCAGTTACTTCGGGACAGATCAGCCCCAGCATTTT. Protein: CASSYFGTDQPQHF.

The J gene is TRBJ1-1, the V gene TRBV5-5; D is unclear. V was shortened by 1 base and J by 1 base, with 8 bases between the two germline ends. The CDR3 loop spans 14 amino acids. Per germline, CDR1 SGHKS and CDR2 YYEKEE (reference sequence). CDR3: CASSLIRQNTEAFF. The CDR3 nucleotides read TGTGCCAGCAGCTTGATTCGTCAGAACACTGAAGCTTTCTTT.

The rearrangement joins TRBV3-1 to TRBJ1-2, with TRBD1 as a possible D gene (6 bases). The V end was cut by 7 bases, the J end by 0 bases, with 21 bases between. Looked up from germline, CDR1 is LGHDT and CDR2 is YNNKEL (reference sequence). CDR3 size: 17 residues. CDR3 amino acids: CASTPSGGRRTNYGYTF. In DNA form, the CDR3 reads TGTGCCAGCACCCCGTCCGGGGGCCGCCGGACTAACTATGGCTACACCTTC.

The chain is built from TRBV2 and TRBJ2-2, with TRBD2 identical over 11 bases. CDR1 SNHLY and CDR2 FYNNEI come from the germline V gene. The CDR3 runs to 15 residues. V was clipped by 6 bases and J by 6 bases; unmatched bases: 6. This chain's CDR3 is CASSLTSGVSGELFF. CDR3 bases: TGTGCCAGCAGCCTGACTAGCGGGGTTTCCGGGGAGCTGTTTTTT.

In its sample, this clonotype was seen once. V usage is TRBV9 and J usage is TRBJ2-6; 9 nucleotides line up with TRBD1. Trimming removed 6 bases from V and 1 base from J; junction bases left unmatched: 8. The CDR3 spans 17 residues. Looked up from germline, CDR1 is SGDLS and CDR2 is YYNGEE. CDR3 in amino acids: CASIPGTGTSGANVLTF. The CDR3 DNA reads TGTGCCAGCATTCCGGGGACAGGGACTTCTGGGGCCAACGTCCTGACTTTC.

The V and J genes are TRBV25-1 and TRBJ2-3, with D tentatively TRBD2 (7 bases). The CDR3 has 14 residues. V lost 8 bases and J 2 bases, leaving 14 bases between the germline ends. Germline V gene lookup returns CDR1 MGHDK and CDR2 SYGVNS. CDR3 sequence (DNA): TGTGCCAGCCACCGGGGGGCTTCCACAGATACGCAGTATTTT. It codes for CASHRGASTDTQYF.

The CDR3 DNA is TGTGCCAGCAGCTTAGACACCAGGGGGCTTTATGAGTACTTC. Translating it yields CASSLDTRGLYEYF. The chain uses TRBV7-2 and TRBJ2-7; 8 bases map to TRBD1. V lost 1 base to trimming and J lost 11 bases; unmatched junction nucleotides: 10. Germline V CDR1 and CDR2: SGHTA, FQGNSA. The CDR3 extends over 14 amino acids.

This chain joins TRBV19 and TRBJ2-2, with D maybe TRBD1 (6 bases). In germline, CDR1 is LNHDA, CDR2 SQIVND (reference sequence). The CDR3 is made up of 15 amino acids. The V gene lost 5 bases and the J gene lost 6 bases, with 16 bases spanning the gap. The DNA of the CDR3 is TGTGCCAGTAGTGGACAAACAGGGATCGCCGGGGAGCTGTTTTTT. Its protein is CASSGQTGIAGELFF.

This chain uses TRBV6-5 with TRBJ2-7; 7 bases line up with TRBD1. CDR1 is MNHEY, CDR2 SVGAGI, per germline. The CDR3 sequence is 14 residues long. With 6 bases clipped from V and 3 bases from J, the junction kept 8 bases outside the gene matches. CDR3 in DNA: TGTGCCAGCAGCCATATGACAGGGCACTACGAGCAGTACTTC. Encoded protein: CASSHMTGHYEQYF.